What follows describes a single TCR beta chain. Trimming pared 3 bases from V and 0 bases from J, leaving 24 bases between. Germline CDR1 is MNHEY and CDR2 is SMNVEV (reference sequence). The CDR3 covers 19 residues. These data belong to a study of blood T cell repertoires in COVID-19. Across the study: Spain, Italy and the United States supplied samples that represented acute and convalescent COVID-19. Sample material is recorded as cDNA or gDNA derived from T cells, B-cell-depleted T cells, or PBMCs.

Authors' data handling: Amplification with reference gene primers provided the estimates of nucleated cell counts. Clones were read by immunoSEQ multiplex PCR, and TCRdb kept only the in-frame ones, dropping some. V, J and clone size reflect that table, while D and trimming were determined from the DNA. The sample records some 59,000 clones, 85% to 95% being singletons. The gene calls are TRBV27 and TRBJ2-7; possible D gene TRBD2, 6 bases. The receptor comes from a man over 45 with acute or convalescent COVID-19. Sequenced sample: peripheral blood. CDR3 region: CASSFSPLFLAGSSYEQYF. In DNA form, the CDR3 reads TGTGCCAGCAGTTTCAGCCCCTTGTTTCTGGCGGGATCCTCCTACGAGCAGTACTTC.